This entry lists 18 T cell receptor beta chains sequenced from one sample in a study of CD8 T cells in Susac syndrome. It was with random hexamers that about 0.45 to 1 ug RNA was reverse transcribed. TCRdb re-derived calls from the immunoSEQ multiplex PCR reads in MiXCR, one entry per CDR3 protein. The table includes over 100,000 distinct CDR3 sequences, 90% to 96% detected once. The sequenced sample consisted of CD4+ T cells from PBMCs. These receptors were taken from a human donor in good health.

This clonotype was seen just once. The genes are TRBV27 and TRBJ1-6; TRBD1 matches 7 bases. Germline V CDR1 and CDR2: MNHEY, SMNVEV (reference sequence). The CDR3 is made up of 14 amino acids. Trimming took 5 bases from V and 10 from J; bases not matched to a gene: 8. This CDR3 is CASSPYSTGSPLHF. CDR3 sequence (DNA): TGTGCCAGCAGTCCCTACTCGACAGGGTCACCCCTCCACTTT.

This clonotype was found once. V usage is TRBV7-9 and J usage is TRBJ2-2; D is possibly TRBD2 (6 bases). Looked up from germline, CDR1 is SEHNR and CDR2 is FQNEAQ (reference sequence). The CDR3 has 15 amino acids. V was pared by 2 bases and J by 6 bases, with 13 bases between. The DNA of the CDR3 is TGTGCCAGCAGCTTATCACTAGCAGGGTCCGGGGAGCTGTTTTTT. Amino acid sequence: CASSLSLAGSGELFF.

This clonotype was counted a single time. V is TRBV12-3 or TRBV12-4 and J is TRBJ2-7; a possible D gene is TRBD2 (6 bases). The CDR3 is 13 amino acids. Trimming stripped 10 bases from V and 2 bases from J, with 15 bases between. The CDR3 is CATRDSVAYEQYF. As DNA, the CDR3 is TGTGCCACCCGGGACTCGGTCGCCTACGAGCAGTACTTC.

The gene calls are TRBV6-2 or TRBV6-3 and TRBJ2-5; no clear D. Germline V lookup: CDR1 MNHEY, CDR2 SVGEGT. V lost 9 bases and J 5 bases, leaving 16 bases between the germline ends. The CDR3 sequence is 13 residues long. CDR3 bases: TGTGCCAGTGGGCGTTCCAATCGGGAGACCCAGTACTTC. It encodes CASGRSNRETQYF.

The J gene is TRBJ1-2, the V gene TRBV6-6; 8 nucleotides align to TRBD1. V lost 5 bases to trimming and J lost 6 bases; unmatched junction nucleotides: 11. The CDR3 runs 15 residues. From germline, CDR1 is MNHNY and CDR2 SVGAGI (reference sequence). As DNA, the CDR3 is TGTGCCAGCAGTGCGGGTTTGACAGGGGTGAATGGCTACACCTTC. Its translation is CASSAGLTGVNGYTF.

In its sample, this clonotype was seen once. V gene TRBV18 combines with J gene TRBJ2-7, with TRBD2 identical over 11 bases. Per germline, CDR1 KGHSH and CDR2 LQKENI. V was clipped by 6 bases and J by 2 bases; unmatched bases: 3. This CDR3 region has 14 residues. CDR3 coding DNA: TGTGCCAGCTCTATGACTAGCGGGACCTACGAGCAGTACTTC. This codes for CASSMTSGTYEQYF.

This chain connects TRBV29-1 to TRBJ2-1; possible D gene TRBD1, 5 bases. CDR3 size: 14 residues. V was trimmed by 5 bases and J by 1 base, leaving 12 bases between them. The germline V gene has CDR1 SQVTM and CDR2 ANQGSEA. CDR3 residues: CSVRTGPSYNEQFF. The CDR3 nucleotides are TGCAGCGTTAGAACAGGCCCATCCTACAATGAGCAGTTCTTC.

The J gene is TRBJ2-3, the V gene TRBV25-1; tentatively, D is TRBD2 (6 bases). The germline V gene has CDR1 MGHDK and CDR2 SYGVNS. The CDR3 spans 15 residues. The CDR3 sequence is CASAGGGGGRHTQYF. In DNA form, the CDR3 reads TGTGCATCAGCGGGCGGCGGAGGAGGCCGTCATACGCAGTATTTT. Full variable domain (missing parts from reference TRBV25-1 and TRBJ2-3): EADIYQTPRYLVIGTGKKITLECSQTMGHDKMYWYQQDPGMELHLIHYSYGVNSTEKGDLSSESTVSRIRTEHFPLTLESARPSHTSQYLCASAGGGGGRHTQYFGPGTRLTVL.

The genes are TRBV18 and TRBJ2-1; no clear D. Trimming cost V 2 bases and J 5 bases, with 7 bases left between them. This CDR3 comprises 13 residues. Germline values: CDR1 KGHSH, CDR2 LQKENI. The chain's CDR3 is CASSPGRDNEQFF. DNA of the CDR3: TGTGCCAGCTCACCAGGACGGGACAATGAGCAGTTCTTC.

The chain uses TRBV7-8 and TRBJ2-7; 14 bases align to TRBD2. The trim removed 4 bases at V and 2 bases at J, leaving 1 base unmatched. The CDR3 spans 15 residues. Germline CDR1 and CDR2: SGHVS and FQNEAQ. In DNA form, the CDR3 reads TGTGCCAGCAGCTCGGGACTAGCGGGGGCCTACGAGCAGTACTTC. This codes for CASSSGLAGAYEQYF.

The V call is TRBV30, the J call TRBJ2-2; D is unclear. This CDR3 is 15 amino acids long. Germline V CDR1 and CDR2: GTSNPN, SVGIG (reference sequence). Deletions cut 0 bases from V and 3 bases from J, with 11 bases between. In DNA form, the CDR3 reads TGTGCCTGGAGTGTAAGGGCCGGTGACACCGGGGAGCTGTTTTTT. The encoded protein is CAWSVRAGDTGELFF.

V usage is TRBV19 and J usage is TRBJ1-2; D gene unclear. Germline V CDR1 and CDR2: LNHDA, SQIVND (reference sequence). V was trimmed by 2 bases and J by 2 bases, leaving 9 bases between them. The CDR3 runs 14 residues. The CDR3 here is CASSISRANYGYTF. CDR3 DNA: TGTGCCAGTAGTATATCGAGGGCGAACTATGGCTACACCTTC.

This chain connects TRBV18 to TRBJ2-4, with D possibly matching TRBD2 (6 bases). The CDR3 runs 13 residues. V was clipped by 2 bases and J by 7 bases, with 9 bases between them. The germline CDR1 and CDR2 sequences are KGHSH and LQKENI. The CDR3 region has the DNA TGTGCCAGCTCACCAGCTGGGAGGAACATTCAGTACTTC. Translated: CASSPAGRNIQYF.

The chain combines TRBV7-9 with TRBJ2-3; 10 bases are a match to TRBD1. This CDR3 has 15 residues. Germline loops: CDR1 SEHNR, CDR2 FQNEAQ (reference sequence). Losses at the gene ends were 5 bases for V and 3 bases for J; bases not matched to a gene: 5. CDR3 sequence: CASSPTGGATDTQYF. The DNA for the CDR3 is TGTGCCAGCAGCCCGACAGGGGGCGCAACAGATACGCAGTATTTT.

CDR3 coding DNA: TGTGCCAGCAGCCGCTCGGAGAAAGATACGCAGTATTTT. Encoded protein: CASSRSEKDTQYF. The chain is built from TRBV3-1 and TRBJ2-3; D is ambiguous. Germline values: CDR1 LGHDT, CDR2 YNNKEL (reference sequence). V lost 4 bases and J lost 5, with 10 bases in between. The CDR3 length is 13 residues.

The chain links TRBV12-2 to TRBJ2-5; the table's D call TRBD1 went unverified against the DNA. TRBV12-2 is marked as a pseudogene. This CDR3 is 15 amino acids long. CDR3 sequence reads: CASRKSRGLEETQYF. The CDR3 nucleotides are TGTGCAAGTCGCAAATCTAGGGGGCTGGAAGAGACCCAGTACTTC.

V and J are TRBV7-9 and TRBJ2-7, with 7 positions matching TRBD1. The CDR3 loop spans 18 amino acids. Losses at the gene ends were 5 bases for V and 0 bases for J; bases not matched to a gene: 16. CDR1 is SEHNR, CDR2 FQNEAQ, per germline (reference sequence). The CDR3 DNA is TGTGCCAGCAGCCAACGGGCAAAAGGGGCAGGGGGCTCCTACGAGCAGTACTTC. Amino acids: CASSQRAKGAGGSYEQYF.

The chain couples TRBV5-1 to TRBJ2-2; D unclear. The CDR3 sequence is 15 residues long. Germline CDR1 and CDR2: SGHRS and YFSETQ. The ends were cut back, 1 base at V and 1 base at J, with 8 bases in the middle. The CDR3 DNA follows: TGCGCCAGCAGCTTGAGAAATCTGAACACCGGGGAGCTGTTTTTT. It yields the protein CASSLRNLNTGELFF.